The entry below describes one T cell receptor beta chain. Its antigen is still unknown. Base qualities are not provided; no much larger clone lies one nucleotide away. Deep TCRbeta sequencing was performed with the immunoSEQ platform. From the authors' description of their analysis: Only productive rearrangements were exported from the immunoSEQ Analyzer for downstream analysis. T cell phenotypes were assigned to bulk TCRbeta clonotypes by matching the clonotypes to single-cell RNA+TCR-seq clones that had the same TCRbeta sequence. Clone enrichment in tumor was computed as tumor frequency divided by PBMC frequency from bulk TCR sequencing. GLIPH was used to sort TCRs into specificity groups, which are clusters of distinct TCRs that likely recognize common antigens through shared CDR3 motifs. TCRdb's version of the immuneACCESS table is confined to in-frame rearrangements and falls short of the full clone set. An unresolved V gene accounts for under half of the shortfall where checked; the remainder is of unknown origin. V, J and clone size reflect that table, while D and trimming were determined from the DNA. The sample table holds 15,000 to 20,000 clones, of which about 85% were seen once. The ten largest account for less than 30% of the sample.

This record comes from a study of T cells in tumors after PD-1 blockade (dated by TCRdb to about 2019). The study in broad terms: Patients were excluded if they had prior checkpoint blockade, use of systemic immunosuppressants, or recent radiotherapy or other anti-cancer therapy within 4 weeks. Patients received pembrolizumab 200 mg every 3 weeks or cemiplimab 350 mg every 2 weeks. Some patients also continued taking vismodegib 150 mg daily during anti-PD-1 treatment. Peripheral blood samples averaged approximately 110,000 TCR templates (range roughly 22,000-290,000) and 37,000 or so unique clonotypes. Paired single-cell RNA and TCR sequencing was performed on site-matched tumors from BCC or SCC patients before and after anti-PD-1 therapy. To compare clonotypes in blood versus tumor, bulk TCR sequencing was run on under eleven peripheral blood samples drawn from 5 patients. Clinical response was assessed using RECIST version 1.1.

Paper-wide results and their limitations: Where the novel T cell clones came from was not determined, and possible sources could include lymphoid organs or rare unexpanded clones inside the tumor or in the tumor periphery. About 41% of tumor TCR clonotypes were detected in blood, and some novel exhausted tumor clones were observed in pre-treatment blood, which was taken as suggesting peripheral recruitment.

For bulk TCRbeta sequencing, genomic DNA was extracted from tumor biopsies or peripheral blood, and input amounts ranged from about 616 ng to 6,500 ng. Every patient was a poor candidate for surgical resection and had histologically proven advanced or metastatic basal or squamous cell carcinoma. Of the approximately twelve patients making up the basal cell carcinoma cohort, several underwent bulk tumor TCR sequencing. The clonotype originates from a human donor with advanced basal cell or squamous cell carcinoma (not recorded which). This material consisted of PBMCs, taken after anti-PD-1 therapy.

The CDR3 protein: CASSHPLGTSEYEQYF. The nucleotide sequence reads as follows: TGTGCCAGCAGCCACCCCCTAGGGACTAGCGAATACGAGCAGTACTTC. The rearrangement combines TRBV28 with TRBJ2-7; 10 junctional bases match TRBD2. V and J are trimmed by 6 bases and 4 bases, and the gene matches miss 12 bases of the junction. The germline V gene specifies MDHEN as CDR1 and SYDVKM as CDR2. From cysteine to phenylalanine, the CDR3 is 16 amino acids long. Solely the CDR3 DNA is kept, with 48 bases framed from the first base.